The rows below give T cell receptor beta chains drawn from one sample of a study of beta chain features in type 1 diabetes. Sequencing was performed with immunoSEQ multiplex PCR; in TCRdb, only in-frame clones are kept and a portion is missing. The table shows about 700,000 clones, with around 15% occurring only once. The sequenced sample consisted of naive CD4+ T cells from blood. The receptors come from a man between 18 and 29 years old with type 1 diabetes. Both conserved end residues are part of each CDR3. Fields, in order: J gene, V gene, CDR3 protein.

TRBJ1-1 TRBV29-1 CSVPGQLNTEAFF
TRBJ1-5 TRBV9 CASSATGDGGQPQHF
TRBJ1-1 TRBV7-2 CASSLSGNTEAFF
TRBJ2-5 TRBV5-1 CASSGGQSINQETQYF
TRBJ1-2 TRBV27 CASGLRDRPYGYTF
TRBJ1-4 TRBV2 CASTGGEKLFF
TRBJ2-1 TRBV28 CASRELRGDYNEQFF
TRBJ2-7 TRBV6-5 CASSYSDRDYEQYF
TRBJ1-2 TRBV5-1 CASSLAGDGYGYTF
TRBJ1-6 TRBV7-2 CASSLRDEDSPLHF
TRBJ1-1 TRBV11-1 CASSLQGANTEAFF
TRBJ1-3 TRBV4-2 CASSQDGTDLSGNTIYF
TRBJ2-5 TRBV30 CAWSVMSGFQETQYF
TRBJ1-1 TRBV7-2 CASSSQGGNTEAFF
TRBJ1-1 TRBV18 CASSPPPTEAFF
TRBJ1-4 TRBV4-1 CASSREGGEGEKLFF
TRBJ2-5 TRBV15 CATSRDLGTLSTQYF
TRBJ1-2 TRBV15 CATRQIGSGYGYTF
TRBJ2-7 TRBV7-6 CASSLGPLNTYEQYF
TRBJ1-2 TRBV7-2 CASSLELGDYGYTF
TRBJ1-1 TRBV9 CASSAQGIENTEAFF
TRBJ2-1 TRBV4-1 CASSQERSLPQFF
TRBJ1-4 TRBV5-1 CASSLDQGAPEKLFF
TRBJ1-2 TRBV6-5 CASFSAGSYGYTF
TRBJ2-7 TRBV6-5 CASSYEGTGAVEQYF
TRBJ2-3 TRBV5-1 CASSQGLAVADTQYF
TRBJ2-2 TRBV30 CAWSSPNTGELFF
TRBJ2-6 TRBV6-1 CASSAYAGSGANVLTF